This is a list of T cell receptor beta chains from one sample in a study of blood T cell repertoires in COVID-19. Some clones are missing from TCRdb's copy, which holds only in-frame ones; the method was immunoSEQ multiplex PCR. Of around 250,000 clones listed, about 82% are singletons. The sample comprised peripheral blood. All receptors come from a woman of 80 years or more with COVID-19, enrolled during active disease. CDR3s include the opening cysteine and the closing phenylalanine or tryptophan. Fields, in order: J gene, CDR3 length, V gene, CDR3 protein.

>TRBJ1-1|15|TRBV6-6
CATRRGRVGSTEAFF
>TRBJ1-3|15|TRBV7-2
CASSLRGQSGNTIYF
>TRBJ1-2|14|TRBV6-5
CASSYDRVGYGYTF
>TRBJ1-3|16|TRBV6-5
CASSYSRFPSGNTIYF
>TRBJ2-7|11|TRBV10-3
CAISQGAEQYF
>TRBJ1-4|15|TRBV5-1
CASSLGGLGGEKLFF
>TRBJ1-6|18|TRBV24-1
CATCARQGLSSYNSPLHF
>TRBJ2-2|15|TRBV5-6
CASSLKTIYTGELFF
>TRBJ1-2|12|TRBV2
CASHPTGVGYTF
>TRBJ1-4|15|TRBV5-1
CASSPGQTPNEKLFF
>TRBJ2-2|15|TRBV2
CASSVGQANTGELFF
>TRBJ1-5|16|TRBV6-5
CASSYSSPGSNQPQHF
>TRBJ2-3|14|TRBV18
CASSPPAGGDTQYF
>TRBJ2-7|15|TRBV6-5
CASSSRAEPSYEQYF
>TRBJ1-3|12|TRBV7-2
CASGLRENTIYF
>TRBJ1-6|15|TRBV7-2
CASSLDLIYNSPLHF
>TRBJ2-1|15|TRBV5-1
CASSFPGTDHNEQFF
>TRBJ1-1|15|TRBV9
CASSLGGTPNTEAFF
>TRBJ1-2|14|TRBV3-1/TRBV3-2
CASSHRDSLYGYTF
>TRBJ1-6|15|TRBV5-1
CASSADSSYNSPLHF
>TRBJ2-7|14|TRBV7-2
CASSQGQGINEQYF
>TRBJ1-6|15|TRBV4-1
CASSQDDGGNSPLHF
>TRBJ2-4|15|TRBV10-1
CASRYRGPAKNIQYF
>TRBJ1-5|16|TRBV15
CATSKGGQGVNQPQHF
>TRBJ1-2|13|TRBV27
CASSLTGGNGYTF
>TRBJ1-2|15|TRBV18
CASSRFGTEIYGYTF
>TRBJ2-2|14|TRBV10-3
CAIRDRGGTGELFF
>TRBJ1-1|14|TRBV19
CASSTGIGDTEAFF
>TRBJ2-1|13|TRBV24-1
CATSDFTGNEQFF
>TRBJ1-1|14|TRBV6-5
CASSPLDRGSEAFF
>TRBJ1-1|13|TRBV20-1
CSASPRGPAGAFF
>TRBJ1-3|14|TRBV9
CASSVGASGNTIYF
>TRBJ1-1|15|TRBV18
CASSPFTGGAGEAFF
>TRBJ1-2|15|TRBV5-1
CASSLRPAAEDGYTF
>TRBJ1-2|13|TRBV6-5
CASSYSTGGGYTF
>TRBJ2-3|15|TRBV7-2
CASSLPGGGTDTQYF
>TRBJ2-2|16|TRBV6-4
CASSQTGTGNTGELFF
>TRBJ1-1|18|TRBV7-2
CASSPPPVIRREGTEAFF
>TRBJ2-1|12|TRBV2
CASSGGGNEQFF
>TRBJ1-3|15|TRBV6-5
CASRDRQASGNTIYF
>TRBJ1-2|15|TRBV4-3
CASSQASGGVYGYTF
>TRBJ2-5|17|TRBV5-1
CASSLGAAGGPQETQYF
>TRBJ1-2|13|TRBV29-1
CSAGGQGGYGYTF
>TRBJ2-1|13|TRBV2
CASSNTRQGSLFF
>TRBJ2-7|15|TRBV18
CASSPRPVFSYEQYF
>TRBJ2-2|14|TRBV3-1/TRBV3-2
CASSLGTETGELFF
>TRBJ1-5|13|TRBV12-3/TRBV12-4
CASSFGRNQPQHF
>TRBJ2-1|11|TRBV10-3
CAIQEANEQFF